Listed below are T cell receptor beta chains from one sample, sequenced in a study of T cells in localized non-small cell lung cancer. The table came from immunoSEQ multiplex PCR; TCRdb's copy has only in-frame clones and leaves some out. The repertoire holds 65,000 to 80,000 clones, with 84% as singletons. Sequences were derived from peripheral blood, sampled before any cancer treatment. Receptor source: a female donor of 60 years or more with stage I lung adenocarcinoma. Each CDR3 is given with its conserved first and last residue. The D gene is left open where the match is weak. Not every row has a clone size; where given, it reads once, few, many or a size class.

CDR3nt: TGCGCCAGCAGCTTGGGTAGCGGGGGTGGCACAGATACGCAGTATTTT
CDR3aa: CASSLGSGGGTDTQYF
j_gene: TRBJ2-3
v_gene: TRBV5-1
abundance: NA
d_gene: TRBD2

CDR3nt: TGCGCCAGCAGCTTGCGGGACGGGGGCACTGAAGCTTTCTTT
CDR3aa: CASSLRDGGTEAFF
j_gene: TRBJ1-1
v_gene: TRBV5-1
abundance: NA
d_gene: NA

CDR3nt: TGCGCCAGCAGACCGACAGGGGCTACGGATTCACCCCTCCACTTT
CDR3aa: CASRPTGATDSPLHF
j_gene: TRBJ1-6
v_gene: TRBV5-1
abundance: few
d_gene: TRBD1

CDR3nt: TGTGCCAGCAAAAACCCCTCTGCGGGACAGGGTCAGTACTTC
CDR3aa: CASKNPSAGQGQYF
j_gene: TRBJ2-7
v_gene: TRBV28
abundance: once
d_gene: TRBD1

CDR3nt: TGTGCCAGCGGACAGGATAGCTCCTACGAGCAGTACTTC
CDR3aa: CASGQDSSYEQYF
j_gene: TRBJ2-7
v_gene: TRBV2
abundance: once
d_gene: TRBD1

CDR3nt: TGTGCCACCTCTCCCGGGACAGGGGCCTATCAACAGTACTTC
CDR3aa: CATSPGTGAYQQYF
j_gene: TRBJ2-7
v_gene: TRBV2
abundance: NA
d_gene: TRBD1

CDR3nt: TGTGCCAGCAGCCACAGCCCCGTGGGATTTGGTGGCAATGAGCAGTTCTTC
CDR3aa: CASSHSPVGFGGNEQFF
j_gene: TRBJ2-1
v_gene: TRBV7-2
abundance: NA
d_gene: NA

CDR3nt: TGTGCCAGCAGCCGATCAGGGCCGGAAGAGACCCAGTACTTC
CDR3aa: CASSRSGPEETQYF
j_gene: TRBJ2-5
v_gene: TRBV4-2
abundance: once
d_gene: NA

CDR3nt: TGTGCCAGCAGTACAGGGGGGGGATGGTCTCTCAATGAGCAGTTCTTC
CDR3aa: CASSTGGGWSLNEQFF
j_gene: TRBJ2-1
v_gene: TRBV28
abundance: NA
d_gene: NA

CDR3nt: TGTGCCAGCACTCCCGGGGGGGGGCTTATCACCGGGGAGCTGTTTTTT
CDR3aa: CASTPGGGLITGELFF
j_gene: TRBJ2-2
v_gene: TRBV28
abundance: NA
d_gene: TRBD2

CDR3nt: TGTGCCAGCAGCTGGCAGGAGGGACCCCCCTACGAGCAGTACTTC
CDR3aa: CASSWQEGPPYEQYF
j_gene: TRBJ2-7
v_gene: TRBV7-6
abundance: NA
d_gene: NA

CDR3nt: TGCGCCAGCAGCCAGTCCCCGGGACAAGGGACCTACGAGCAGTACTTC
CDR3aa: CASSQSPGQGTYEQYF
j_gene: TRBJ2-7
v_gene: TRBV4-1
abundance: NA
d_gene: NA

CDR3nt: TGTGCCAGCAGCTCCCCGACTAGCGGGAGTCCCCAGATCGAGCAGTACTTC
CDR3aa: CASSSPTSGSPQIEQYF
j_gene: TRBJ2-7
v_gene: TRBV11-2
abundance: NA
d_gene: TRBD2

CDR3nt: TGTGCTAGTGGTTCGACGAGGCCCCAGCATTTT
CDR3aa: CASGSTRPQHF
j_gene: TRBJ1-5
v_gene: TRBV12-5
abundance: NA
d_gene: NA

CDR3nt: TGTGCCAGCAACAGGGGAGGCAATCAGCCCCAGCATTTT
CDR3aa: CASNRGGNQPQHF
j_gene: TRBJ1-5
v_gene: TRBV9
abundance: few
d_gene: TRBD1

CDR3nt: TGTGCCAGCAGCGTTAATCCGGGACAGGGGTTTTCTGGGGCCAACGTCCTGACTTTC
CDR3aa: CASSVNPGQGFSGANVLTF
j_gene: TRBJ2-6
v_gene: TRBV9
abundance: NA
d_gene: TRBD1

CDR3nt: TGTGCCAGCAGCTGGAGCGGGGGGGCCCTCGGGGAGCTGTTTTTT
CDR3aa: CASSWSGGALGELFF
j_gene: TRBJ2-2
v_gene: TRBV11-3
abundance: NA
d_gene: TRBD2

CDR3nt: TGTGCCAGCAGCGTAGGGGGAGGGGGGGCGGAGACCCAGTACTTC
CDR3aa: CASSVGGGGAETQYF
j_gene: TRBJ2-5
v_gene: TRBV9
abundance: NA
d_gene: NA

CDR3nt: TGCGCCAGCAGTCACCCGGGACAGGCTTGCTCCGAGCAGTACTTC
CDR3aa: CASSHPGQACSEQYF
j_gene: TRBJ2-7
v_gene: TRBV23-1
abundance: NA
d_gene: TRBD1

CDR3nt: TGTGCCAGCAGTCAACTAGCGGGAGCCTACAATGAGCAGTTCTTC
CDR3aa: CASSQLAGAYNEQFF
j_gene: TRBJ2-1
v_gene: TRBV7-2
abundance: once
d_gene: TRBD2

CDR3nt: TGCGCCAGCAGCCTTGGTGTGCCAGGGGCATTGGCCGGGGAGCTGTTTTTT
CDR3aa: CASSLGVPGALAGELFF
j_gene: TRBJ2-2
v_gene: TRBV4-1
abundance: NA
d_gene: NA

CDR3nt: TGCGCCAGCGGGATCTTGGCGGGGGGGCAAGGAGATACGCAGTATTTT
CDR3aa: CASGILAGGQGDTQYF
j_gene: TRBJ2-3
v_gene: TRBV11-2
abundance: NA
d_gene: TRBD2